The sequence of this TCR beta chain was determined in a study of blood T cell repertoires in COVID-19 (dated by TCRdb to 2020 to 2022). About the investigation overall: Samples covering the acute and convalescent phases of COVID-19 were provided by collaborators in the United States, Italy and Spain. The prospective study material was composed of cDNA or gDNA derived from T cells, B-cell-depleted T cells, or PBMCs. Deeply sampled blood TCRbeta repertoires from subjects exposed to, actively infected with, or recovered from COVID-19 were included in the dataset. A freely available public database, intended as a resource for researchers studying the immune response to SARS-CoV-2, is where the repertoires were released. Samples were obtained from the ongoing ImmuneRACE study (first 160 participants) and from some 1,300 subjects provided by 6 global collaborators. Sample metadata almost always included a de-identified subject ID, COVID-19 status, age in years and sex. Where available, HLA class I and class II types were obtained from metadata supplied by the sample provider rather than from assay-based typing.

Trimming removed 0 bases from V and 6 bases from J, leaving 17 bases between the germline ends. The CDR3 goes from the cysteine to the phenylalanine over 16 residues. The kept DNA is CDR3 alone, 48 bases in frame from the first base. As encoded in the germline V gene, CDR1 is MGHRA while CDR2 is YSYEKL. Enrolling through a virtual design, the prospective study's participants ranged in age from roughly 18 to 95 years and lived across about two dozen United States geographic areas. In the prospective study, cohorts were assigned on the basis of participant-reported clinical history obtained from a screening survey and a study questionnaire. Recovered participants in ImmuneRACE Cohort 3 were defined as having two consecutive negative NP/OP PCR tests, clearance from a healthcare professional, or resolution of symptoms. Each participant in the prospective study had whole blood, serum and a nasopharyngeal or oropharyngeal swab collected by mobile phlebotomists. Additional blood draws and questionnaires over an approximately 2-month period could optionally be provided by prospective study participants. Prospective study blood samples were shipped either frozen or at room temperature before DNA extraction.

The paper as a whole reports these results and caveats: How much clinical and demographic metadata was included differed by source and by participant, and the metadata was provided uncurated.

The immunoSEQ Assay, a bias-controlled multiplex PCR, was used to amplify TCRbeta CDR3 regions from genomic DNA. In the authors' own workflow: Within the assay, amplification of reference gene primers was used to estimate how many nucleated cells each sample contained. To quantify the absolute abundance of each unique TCRbeta CDR3 rearrangement, sequence reads were collapsed and filtered. Productive Simpson clonality was computed per sample as the square root of Simpson's diversity index over productive rearrangements. TCRdb mirrors the immuneACCESS table, restricted to in-frame sequences. Some clones are absent from its copies; in checked studies, under half trace to an unresolved V gene, and the reason for the others is unknown. V, J and clone size are taken as reported in that table, and D and trimming were inferred from the DNA itself. The sample table contains 250,000 or so clones; only one count was recorded for around 86% of them. The ten biggest clones cover about 2.7% of the sample.

In its sample, this clone was seen once. Its binding antigen is unknown. Within one base of it there is no much larger clone, and no base qualities were kept. This TCR derives from a woman between 18 and 30 years old who had recovered from COVID-19. Specimen: PBMCs or T cells enriched from blood (not recorded which). The chain is made from TRBV4-1 and TRBJ1-1; no D gene is confidently identified. The nucleotide sequence reads TGCGCCAGCAGCCAAGACCCGGGTAGAGAACTCCCTGAAGCTTTCTTT. This codes for CASSQDPGRELPEAFF.